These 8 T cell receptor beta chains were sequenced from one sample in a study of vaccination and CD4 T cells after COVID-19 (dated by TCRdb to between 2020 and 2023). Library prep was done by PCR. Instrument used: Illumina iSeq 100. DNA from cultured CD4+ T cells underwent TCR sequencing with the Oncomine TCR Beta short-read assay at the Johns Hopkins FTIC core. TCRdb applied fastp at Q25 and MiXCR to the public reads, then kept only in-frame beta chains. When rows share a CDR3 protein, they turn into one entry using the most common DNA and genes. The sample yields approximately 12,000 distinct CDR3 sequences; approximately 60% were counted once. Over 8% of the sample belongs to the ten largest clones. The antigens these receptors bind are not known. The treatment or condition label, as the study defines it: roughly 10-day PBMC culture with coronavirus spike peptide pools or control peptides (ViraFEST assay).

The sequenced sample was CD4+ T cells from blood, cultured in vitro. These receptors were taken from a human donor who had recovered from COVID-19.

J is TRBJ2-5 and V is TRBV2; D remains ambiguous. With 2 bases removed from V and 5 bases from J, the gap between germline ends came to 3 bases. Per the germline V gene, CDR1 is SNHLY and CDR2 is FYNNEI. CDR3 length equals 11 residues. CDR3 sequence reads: CASSEWETQYF. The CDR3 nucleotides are TGTGCCAGCAGTGAATGGGAGACCCAGTACTTC.

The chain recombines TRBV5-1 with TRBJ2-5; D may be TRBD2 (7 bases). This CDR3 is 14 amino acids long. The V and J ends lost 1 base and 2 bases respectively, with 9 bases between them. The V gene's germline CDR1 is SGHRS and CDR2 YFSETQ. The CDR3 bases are TGCGCCAGCAGCTTGAGCGGGACACAAGAGACCCAGTACTTC. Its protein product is CASSLSGTQETQYF. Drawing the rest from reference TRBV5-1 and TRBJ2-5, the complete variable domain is KAGVTQTPRYLIKTRGQQVTLSCSPISGHRSVSWYQQTPGQGLQFLFEYFSETQRNKGNFPGRFSGRQFSNSRSEMNVSTLELGDSALYLCASSLSGTQETQYFGPGTRLLVL.

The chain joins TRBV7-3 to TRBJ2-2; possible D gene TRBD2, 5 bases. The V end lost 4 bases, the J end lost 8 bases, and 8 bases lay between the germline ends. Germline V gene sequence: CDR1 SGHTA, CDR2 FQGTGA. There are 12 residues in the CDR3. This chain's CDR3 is CASSSREGELFF. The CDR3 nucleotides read TGTGCCAGCAGCTCCCGGGAAGGGGAGCTGTTTTTT.

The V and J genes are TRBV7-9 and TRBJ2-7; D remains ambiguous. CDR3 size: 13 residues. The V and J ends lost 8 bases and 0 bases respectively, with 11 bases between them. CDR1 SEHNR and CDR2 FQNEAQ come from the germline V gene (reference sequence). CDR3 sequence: CASRRLSSYEQYF. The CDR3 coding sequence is TGTGCCAGCCGCAGGCTTAGCTCCTACGAGCAGTACTTC.

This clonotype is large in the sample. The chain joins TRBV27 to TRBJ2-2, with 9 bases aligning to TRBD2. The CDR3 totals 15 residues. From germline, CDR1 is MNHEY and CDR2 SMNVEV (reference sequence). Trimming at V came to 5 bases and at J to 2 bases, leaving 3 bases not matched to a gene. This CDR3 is CASSPSGINTGELFF. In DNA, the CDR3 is TGTGCCAGCAGTCCTAGCGGGATTAACACCGGGGAGCTGTTTTTT.

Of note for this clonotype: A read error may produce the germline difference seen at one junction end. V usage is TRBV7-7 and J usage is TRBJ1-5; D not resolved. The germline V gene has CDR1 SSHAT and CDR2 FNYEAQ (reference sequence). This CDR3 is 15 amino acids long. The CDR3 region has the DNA TGTGCTAGCAGCTCAGAGACACCACCTTTTAGAGCCCAGCATTTT. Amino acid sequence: CASSSETPPFRAQHF.

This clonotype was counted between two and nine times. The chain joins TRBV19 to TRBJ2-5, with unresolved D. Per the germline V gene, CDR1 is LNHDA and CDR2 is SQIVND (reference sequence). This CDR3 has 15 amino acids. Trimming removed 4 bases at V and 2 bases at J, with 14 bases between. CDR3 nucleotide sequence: TGTGCCAGTAGTAGGAGTCCCGGGTTACAAGAGACCCAGTACTTC. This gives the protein CASSRSPGLQETQYF.

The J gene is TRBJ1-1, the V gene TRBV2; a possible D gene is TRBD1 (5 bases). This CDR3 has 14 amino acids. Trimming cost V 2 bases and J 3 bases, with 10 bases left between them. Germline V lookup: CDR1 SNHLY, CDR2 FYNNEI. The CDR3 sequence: CASSERGVDTEAFF. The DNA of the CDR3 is TGTGCCAGCAGTGAACGGGGGGTGGACACTGAAGCTTTCTTT.